The clone carrying this TCR beta chain has more than one count but fewer than ten. The antigen is unknown. The CDR3 extends over 18 amino acids. The V segment lost 3 bases and the J segment 0 bases; nucleotides outside the gene matches: 11. Per the germline V gene, CDR1 is MNHNY and CDR2 is SVGAGI (reference sequence). These data are taken from a study of post-analysis software for immune sequencing data. About the study: Clinical courses comprised relapsing-remitting, secondary progressive and progressive-relapsing multiple sclerosis. Overall study findings and caveats: Strong same-batch co-clustering of samples appeared with F measure clustering. Compared against controls, patients with multiple sclerosis displayed significantly lower normalized Chao1 diversity. With TRBV5-6, TRBV5-1 and TRBV20-1 included, about five TRBV segments were more frequent in patients than in controls.

TCR beta cDNA libraries had unique molecular identifiers. TCRdb passed the PCR reads through MiXCR, listing each CDR3 protein once. The table shows some 450,000 distinct CDR3 sequences, with nearly 45% occurring only once. This chain connects TRBV6-6 to TRBJ2-4, with 7 nucleotides matching TRBD2. This sequence was found in a girl aged 10-17 years with multiple sclerosis. Specimen: blood. The chain's CDR3 is CASSYGSSGLLAKNIQYF. Written as DNA, the CDR3 is TGTGCCAGCAGTTATGGTTCTAGCGGCTTACTAGCCAAAAACATTCAGTACTTC.